The 10 T cell receptor beta chains below all came from one sample that was sequenced in a study of response to subunit inactivated influenza vaccine. MiXCR, applied by TCRdb to the RT-PCR reads, yields one record per CDR3 protein. The sample lists roughly 160,000 distinct CDR3 sequences, roughly a tenth occurring once. The specimen was non-naive T cells sorted from PBMCs, collected about 40 days after vaccination. These receptors all come from a man aged 50-60 years who received an inactivated influenza vaccine.

This clonotype was found many times. The CDR3 nucleotides are TGTGCCAGCAGCCAAAGTCGCACCTTGCAGTATTTT. Protein: CASSQSRTLQYF. The V and J genes are TRBV14 and TRBJ2-3; D is unresolved. The CDR3 is 12 residues long. V was trimmed by 2 bases and J by 11 bases, leaving 11 bases between them. CDR1 is SGHDN, CDR2 FVKESK, per germline.

The rearrangement uses TRBV7-7 and TRBJ2-1; D possibly corresponds to TRBD2 (5 bases). V lost 5 bases and J lost 9, with 14 bases in between. Germline V CDR1 and CDR2: SSHAT, FNYEAQ (reference sequence). The CDR3 contains 13 residues. The CDR3 is CASSPRRSGEQFF. CDR3 sequence (DNA): TGTGCCAGCAGCCCTCGCAGAAGCGGTGAGCAGTTCTTC. The full variable domain, with the rest looked up from reference TRBV7-7 and TRBJ2-1, is GAGVSQSPRYKVTKRGQDVTLRCDPISSHATLYWYQQALGQGPEFLTYFNYEAQPDKSGLPSDRFSAERPEGSISTLTIQRTEQRDSAMYRCASSPRRSGEQFFGPGTRLTVL.

V gene TRBV7-9 combines with J gene TRBJ1-5, with TRBD1 identical over 7 bases. V dropped 5 bases and J dropped 0; count of bases not matched to a gene: 4. There are 15 residues in the CDR3. Germline V gene data show CDR1 as SEHNR and CDR2 as FQNEAQ (reference sequence). DNA of the CDR3: TGTGCCAGCAGCGCGCAGGGGGATAGCAATCAGCCCCAGCATTTT. It is translated as CASSAQGDSNQPQHF.

This clonotype was seen repeatedly, ten times or more. The CDR3 nucleotides are TGTGCCAGCAGTAACGGAGCGGAACCCCTCCACTTT. Amino acids: CASSNGAEPLHF. This chain links TRBV2 with TRBJ1-6; no clear D. Germline loops: CDR1 SNHLY, CDR2 FYNNEI. The CDR3 contains 12 residues. The V end lost 5 bases, the J end lost 12 bases, and 11 bases lay between the germline ends.

V and J are TRBV9 and TRBJ2-3; 7 bases fit TRBD1. Trimming removed 4 bases from V and 5 bases from J; junction bases left unmatched: 13. CDR3 length equals 16 residues. Germline CDR1 SGDLS, CDR2 YYNGEE. The CDR3 region is CASSLRQGRMGDTQYF. In DNA form, the CDR3 reads TGTGCCAGCAGCCTCCGACAGGGAAGGATGGGAGATACGCAGTATTTT.

The chain couples TRBV6-1 to TRBJ2-1, with D perhaps TRBD1 (5 bases). V was shortened by 5 bases and J by 6 bases, with 8 bases between the two germline ends. This CDR3 has 12 amino acids. Germline V gene sequence: CDR1 MNHNS, CDR2 SASEGT. The CDR3 DNA is TGTGCCAGCAGTTATGACAGCAATGAGCAGTTCTTC. Its protein product is CASSYDSNEQFF.

This chain joins TRBV12-3 or TRBV12-4 and TRBJ2-6; the D call may be TRBD1 or TRBD2 (5 bases each). The CDR3 loop spans 18 amino acids. V gave up 4 bases and J gave up 0 bases, with 16 bases separating them. The CDR3 is CASSSHMGRSSGANVLTF. CDR3 DNA: TGTGCCAGCAGTTCGCACATGGGACGTTCCTCTGGGGCCAACGTCCTGACTTTC.

The rearrangement joins TRBV4-1 to TRBJ1-1, with D possibly matching TRBD1 (5 bases). The CDR3 extends over 13 amino acids. V lost 6 bases to trimming and J lost 2 bases, with 10 bases between them. Germline assignment: CDR1 MGHRA and CDR2 YSYEKL. The CDR3 reads CASRKGDNTEAFF. CDR3 nucleotides: TGCGCCAGCAGAAAAGGGGATAACACTGAAGCTTTCTTT.

This clonotype occurred a few times. This chain links TRBV6-4 with TRBJ1-2; TRBD1 agrees at 10 bases. CDR1 and CDR2 from the germline V gene are MRHNA and SNTAGT. V lost 4 bases and J lost 7; bases outside the gene matches: 6. CDR3 length: 14 residues. The CDR3 region is CASSVGQGVGGYTF. DNA of the CDR3: TGTGCCAGCAGTGTTGGACAGGGGGTCGGTGGCTACACCTTC.

This clonotype has ten or more counts. The V call is TRBV13, the J call TRBJ1-2; D might be TRBD1 (5 bases). The CDR3 consists of 12 residues. Trimming took 6 bases from V and 5 from J, leaving 10 bases between them. The germline V gene encodes CDR1 PRHDT and CDR2 FYEKMQ (reference sequence). The CDR3 DNA sequence: TGTGCCAGCAGTCGGCCAGGGTATGGCTACACCTTC. It specifies CASSRPGYGYTF.